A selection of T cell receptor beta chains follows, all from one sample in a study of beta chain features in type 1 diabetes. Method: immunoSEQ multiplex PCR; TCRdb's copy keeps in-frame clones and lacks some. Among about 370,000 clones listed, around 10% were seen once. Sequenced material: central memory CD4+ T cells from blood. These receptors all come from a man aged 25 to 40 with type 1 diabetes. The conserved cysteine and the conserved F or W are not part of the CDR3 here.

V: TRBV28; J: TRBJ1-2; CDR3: ASNRGGAGGYT
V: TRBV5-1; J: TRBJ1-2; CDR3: ASSLAAASYGYT
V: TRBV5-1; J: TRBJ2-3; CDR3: ASSLVVGLSSDTQY
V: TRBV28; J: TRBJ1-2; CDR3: ASSIGAGGGYT
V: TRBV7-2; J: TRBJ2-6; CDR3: ASSLETGNSGANVLT
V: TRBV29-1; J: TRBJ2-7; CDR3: SAGLGLGGEQY
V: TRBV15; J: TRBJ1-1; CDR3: ATSRDLDRVTEAF
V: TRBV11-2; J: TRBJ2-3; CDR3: ASSFTGEDTQY
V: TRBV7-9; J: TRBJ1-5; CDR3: ASSLGVGVNQPQH
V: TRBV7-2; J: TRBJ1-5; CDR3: ASSLAPFGRVGRQPQH
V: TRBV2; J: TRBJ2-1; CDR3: ASSPSSGLAGTGTYNEQF
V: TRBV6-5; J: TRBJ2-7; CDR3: ASSYSSGHGYEQY
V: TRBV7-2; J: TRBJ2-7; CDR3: ASSPRTGHDEQY
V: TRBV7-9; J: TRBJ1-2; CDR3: ASSSGPYGYT
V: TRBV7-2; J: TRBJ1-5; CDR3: ASSLVAGGLPISPQH
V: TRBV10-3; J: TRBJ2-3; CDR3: AISGPLAGGRTDTQY
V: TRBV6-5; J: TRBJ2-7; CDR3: ASRTTGVYEQY
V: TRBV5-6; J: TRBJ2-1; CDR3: ASSPWTSGSYNEQF
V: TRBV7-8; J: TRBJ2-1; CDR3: ASSSGQLQSEQF
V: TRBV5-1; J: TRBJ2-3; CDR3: ASSLGLAGGTDTQY
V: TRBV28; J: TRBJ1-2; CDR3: ASSPRSQLMDGYT
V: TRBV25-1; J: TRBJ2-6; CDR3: ASSRVSTGANVLT
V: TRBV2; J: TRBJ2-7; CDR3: ASTPYLGMEQY
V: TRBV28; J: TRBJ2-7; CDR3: ASRTLYEQY
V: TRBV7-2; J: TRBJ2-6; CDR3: ASGPSGANVLT
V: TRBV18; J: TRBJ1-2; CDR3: ASSRDPTGGDGYT
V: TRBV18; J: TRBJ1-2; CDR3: ASSPDRGNYGYT
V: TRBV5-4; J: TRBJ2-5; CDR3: ASSLGAGGGYQETQY
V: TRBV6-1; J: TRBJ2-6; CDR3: ASSGRHSSGANVLT
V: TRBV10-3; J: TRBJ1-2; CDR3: AISTGTNYGYT
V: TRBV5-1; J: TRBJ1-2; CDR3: ASSPGQVDGYT
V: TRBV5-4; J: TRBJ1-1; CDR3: ASSQVRPGSNTEAF
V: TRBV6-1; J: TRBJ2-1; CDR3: ASKGQVWNEQF
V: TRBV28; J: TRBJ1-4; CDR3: ASTGGFSQNEKLF
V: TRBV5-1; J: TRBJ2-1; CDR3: ASSFRDSSYNEQF
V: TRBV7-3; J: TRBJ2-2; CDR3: ASSLRATGRGELF
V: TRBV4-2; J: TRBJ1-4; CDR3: ASSTLHSGTRNEKLF
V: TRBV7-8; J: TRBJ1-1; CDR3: ASRVDTEAF
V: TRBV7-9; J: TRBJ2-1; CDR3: ASSLSVTGAFNEQF
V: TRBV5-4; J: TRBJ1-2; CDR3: ASSVTTGNYGYT
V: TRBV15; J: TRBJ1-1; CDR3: ATSRVSTKGEAF
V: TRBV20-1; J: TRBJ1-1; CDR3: SARVNTEAF
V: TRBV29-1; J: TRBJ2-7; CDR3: SVERPADWGEGEQY
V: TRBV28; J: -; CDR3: ASSPLDGFATYEQY
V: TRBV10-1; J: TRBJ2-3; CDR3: ASSWTNTDTQY
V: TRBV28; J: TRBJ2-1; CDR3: ASSPGDRWGYNEQF
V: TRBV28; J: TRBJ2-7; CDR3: ASSRGRSYEQY
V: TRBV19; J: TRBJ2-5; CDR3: ASSRQSQETQY
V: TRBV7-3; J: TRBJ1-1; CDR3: ASSFQGENTEAF
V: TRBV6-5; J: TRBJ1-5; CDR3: ASSYSPGQPQH
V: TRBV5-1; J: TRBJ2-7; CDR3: ASSIGRGRYEQY
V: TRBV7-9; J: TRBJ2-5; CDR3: ASSLVGTEKETQY
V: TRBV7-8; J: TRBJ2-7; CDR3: ASSLVDRASYIVYEQY
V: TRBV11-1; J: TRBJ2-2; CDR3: ASSWAGTGNTGELF
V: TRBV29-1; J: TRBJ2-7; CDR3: SVVTLDAVRSYEQY